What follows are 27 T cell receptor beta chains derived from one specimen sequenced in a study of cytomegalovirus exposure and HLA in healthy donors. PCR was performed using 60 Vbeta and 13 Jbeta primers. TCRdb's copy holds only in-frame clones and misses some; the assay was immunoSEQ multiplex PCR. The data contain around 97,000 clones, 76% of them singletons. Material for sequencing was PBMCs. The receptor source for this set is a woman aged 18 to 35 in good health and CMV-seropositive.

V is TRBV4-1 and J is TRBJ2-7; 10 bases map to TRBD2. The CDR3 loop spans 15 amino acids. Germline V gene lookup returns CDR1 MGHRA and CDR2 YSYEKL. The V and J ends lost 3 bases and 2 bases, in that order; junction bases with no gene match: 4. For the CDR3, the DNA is TGCGCCAGCAGCCAGACTAGCGGGCCACCCTACGAGCAGTACTTC. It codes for CASSQTSGPPYEQYF.

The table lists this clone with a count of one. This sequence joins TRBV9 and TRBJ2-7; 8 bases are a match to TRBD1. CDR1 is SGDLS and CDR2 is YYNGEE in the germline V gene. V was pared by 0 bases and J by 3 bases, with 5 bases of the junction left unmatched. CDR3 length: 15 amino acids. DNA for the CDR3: TGTGCCAGCAGCGTAGACACAGGGGGTTTCTACGAGCAGTACTTC. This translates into CASSVDTGGFYEQYF.

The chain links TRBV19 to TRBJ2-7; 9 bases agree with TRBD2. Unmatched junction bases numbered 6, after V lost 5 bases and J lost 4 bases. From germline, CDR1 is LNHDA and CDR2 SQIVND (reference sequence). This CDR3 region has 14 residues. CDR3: CASSSAGGGYEQYF. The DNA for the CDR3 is TGTGCCAGTAGTTCAGCGGGAGGTGGGTACGAGCAGTACTTC.

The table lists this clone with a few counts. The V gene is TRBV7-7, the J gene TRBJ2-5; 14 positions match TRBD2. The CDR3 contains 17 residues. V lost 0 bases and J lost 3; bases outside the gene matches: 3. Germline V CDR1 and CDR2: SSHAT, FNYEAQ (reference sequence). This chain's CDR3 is CASSLAATSGGEETQYF. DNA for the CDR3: TGTGCCAGCAGCTTAGCGGCGACTAGCGGGGGGGAAGAGACCCAGTACTTC.

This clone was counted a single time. The CDR3 is CASSSTGSGANVLTF. In DNA form, the CDR3 reads TGTGCCAGCAGTTCGACAGGCTCTGGGGCCAACGTCCTGACTTTC. This chain connects TRBV28 to TRBJ2-6, with D perhaps TRBD1 (6 bases). Germline values: CDR1 MDHEN, CDR2 SYDVKM. The CDR3 contains 15 residues. The V and J ends lost 4 bases and 0 bases respectively, with 7 bases between them.

The CDR3 sequence is CASSQTGLNYGYTF. The CDR3, as DNA: TGTGCCAGCAGTCAGACAGGTCTCAACTATGGCTACACCTTC. The V gene is TRBV2, the J gene TRBJ1-2, with D maybe TRBD1 (6 bases). The CDR3 extends over 14 amino acids. Trimming stripped 5 bases from V and 2 bases from J, with 12 bases between. CDR1 and CDR2 (germline): SNHLY, FYNNEI. The full variable domain, its missing parts supplied by reference TRBV2 and TRBJ1-2, is EPEVTQTPSHQVTQMGQEVILRCVPISNHLYFYWYRQILGQKVEFLVSFYNNEISEKSEIFDDQFSVERPDGSNFTLKIRSTKLEDSAMYFCASSQTGLNYGYTFGSGTRLTVV.

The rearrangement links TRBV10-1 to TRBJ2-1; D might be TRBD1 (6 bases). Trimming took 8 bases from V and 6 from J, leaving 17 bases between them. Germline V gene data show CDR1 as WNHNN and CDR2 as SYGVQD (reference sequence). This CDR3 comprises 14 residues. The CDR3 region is CASGNRDLCNEQFF. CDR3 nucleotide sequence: TGCGCCAGCGGGAACAGGGATTTGTGCAATGAGCAGTTCTTC.

The CDR3 region is CASSQGGLADSVGQFF. The CDR3 bases are TGTGCCAGCAGCCAAGGGGGACTAGCAGATTCGGTGGGGCAGTTCTTC. The J gene is TRBJ2-1, the V gene TRBV9, with TRBD2 matching over 9 bases. CDR1 SGDLS and CDR2 YYNGEE come from the germline V gene. The CDR3 loop spans 16 amino acids. V trimming: 4 bases; J trimming: 12 bases; junction bases outside the gene matches: 17.

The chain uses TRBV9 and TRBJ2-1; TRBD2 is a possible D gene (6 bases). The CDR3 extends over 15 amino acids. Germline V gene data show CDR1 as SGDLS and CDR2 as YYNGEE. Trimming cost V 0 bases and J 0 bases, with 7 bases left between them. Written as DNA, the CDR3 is TGTGCCAGCAGCGTAGCGGGAGTCTCCTACAATGAGCAGTTCTTC. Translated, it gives CASSVAGVSYNEQFF.

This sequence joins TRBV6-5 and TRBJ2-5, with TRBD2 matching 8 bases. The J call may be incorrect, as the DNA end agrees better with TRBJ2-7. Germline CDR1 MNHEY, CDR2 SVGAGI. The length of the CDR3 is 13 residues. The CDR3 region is CASSLAGSSEQYF. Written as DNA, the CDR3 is TGTGCCAGCAGCTTAGCGGGGTCGTCCGAGCAGTACTTC.

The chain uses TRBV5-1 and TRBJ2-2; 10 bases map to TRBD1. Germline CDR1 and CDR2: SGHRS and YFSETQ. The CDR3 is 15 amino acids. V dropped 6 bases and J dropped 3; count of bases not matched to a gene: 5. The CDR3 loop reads CASIPGTGDTGELFF. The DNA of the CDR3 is TGCGCCAGCATTCCTGGGACAGGGGACACCGGGGAGCTGTTTTTT.

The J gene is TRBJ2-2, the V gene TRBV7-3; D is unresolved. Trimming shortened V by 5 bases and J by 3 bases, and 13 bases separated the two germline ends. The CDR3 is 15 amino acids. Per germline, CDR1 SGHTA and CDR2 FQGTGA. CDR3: CASSKTPTDTGELFF. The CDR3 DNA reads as TGTGCCAGCAGCAAAACTCCAACGGACACCGGGGAGCTGTTTTTT. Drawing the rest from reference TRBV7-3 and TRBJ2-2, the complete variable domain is GAGVSQTPSNKVTEKGKYVELRCDPISGHTALYWYRQSLGQGPEFLIYFQGTGAADDSGLPNDRFFAVRPEGSVSTLKIQRTERGDSAVYLCASSKTPTDTGELFFGEGSRLTVL.

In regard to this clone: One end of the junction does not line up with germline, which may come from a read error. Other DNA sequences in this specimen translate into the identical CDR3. CDR3: CASRDRGRTEAFF. For the CDR3, the DNA is TGTGCCAGCAGGGACAGGGGGCGTACTGAGGCTTTCTTT. The J gene is TRBJ1-1, the V gene TRBV5-4; 11 positions match TRBD1. The CDR3 runs to 13 residues. The germline CDR1 and CDR2 sequences are SGHNT and YYREEE (reference sequence).

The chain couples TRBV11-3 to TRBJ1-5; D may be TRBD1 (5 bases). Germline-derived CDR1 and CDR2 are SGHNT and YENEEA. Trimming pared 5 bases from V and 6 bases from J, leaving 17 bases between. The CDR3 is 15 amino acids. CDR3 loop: CASSTSGGGIQPQHF. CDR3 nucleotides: TGTGCCAGCAGCACTTCGGGGGGAGGGATTCAGCCCCAGCATTTT.

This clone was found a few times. In nucleotides, the CDR3 is TGTGCCGGGGTTCGACAGGGAAGGATTACTGAAGCTTTCTTT. Translating it yields CAGVRQGRITEAFF. This sequence joins TRBV6-6 and TRBJ1-1; 7 bases are a match to TRBD1. CDR1 MNHNY and CDR2 SVGAGI come from the germline V gene (reference sequence). The CDR3 spans 14 residues. J was trimmed by 5 bases and V by 11 bases; bases with no gene match: 14.

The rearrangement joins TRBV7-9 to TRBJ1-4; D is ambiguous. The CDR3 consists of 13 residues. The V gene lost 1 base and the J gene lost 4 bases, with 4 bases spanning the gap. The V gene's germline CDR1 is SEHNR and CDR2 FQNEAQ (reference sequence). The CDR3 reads CASSLGGNEKLFF. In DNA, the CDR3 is TGTGCCAGCAGCTTAGGCGGTAATGAAAAACTGTTTTTT.

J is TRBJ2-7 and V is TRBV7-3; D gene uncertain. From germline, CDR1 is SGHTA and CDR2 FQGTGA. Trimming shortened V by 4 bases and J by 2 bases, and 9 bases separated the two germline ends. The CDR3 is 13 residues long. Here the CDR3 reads CASSSKHPYEQYF. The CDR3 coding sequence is TGTGCCAGCAGCTCGAAACACCCCTACGAGCAGTACTTC.

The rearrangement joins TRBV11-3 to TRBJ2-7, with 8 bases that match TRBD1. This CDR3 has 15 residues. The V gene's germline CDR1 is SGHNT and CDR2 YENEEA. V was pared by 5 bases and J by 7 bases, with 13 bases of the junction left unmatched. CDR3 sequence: CASSPKTGTGGEQYF. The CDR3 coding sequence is TGTGCCAGCAGCCCAAAAACCGGGACAGGTGGGGAGCAGTACTTC.

The CDR3 DNA is TGTGCCAGCAATCTAGACAGGGAACTCTATGGCTACACCTTC. This sequence encodes CASNLDRELYGYTF. This chain links TRBV5-8 with TRBJ1-2; 7 nucleotides align to TRBD1. Germline V gene data show CDR1 as SGHTS and CDR2 as YDEGEE. J gave up 4 bases and V 6 bases, and 9 bases lay outside the gene matches. The CDR3 sequence is 14 residues long.

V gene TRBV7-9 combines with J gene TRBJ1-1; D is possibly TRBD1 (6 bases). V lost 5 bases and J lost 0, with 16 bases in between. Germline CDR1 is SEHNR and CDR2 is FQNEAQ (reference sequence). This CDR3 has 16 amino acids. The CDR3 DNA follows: TGTGCCAGCAGCCAGAAACAGGGTCTTCTGAACACTGAAGCTTTCTTT. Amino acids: CASSQKQGLLNTEAFF.

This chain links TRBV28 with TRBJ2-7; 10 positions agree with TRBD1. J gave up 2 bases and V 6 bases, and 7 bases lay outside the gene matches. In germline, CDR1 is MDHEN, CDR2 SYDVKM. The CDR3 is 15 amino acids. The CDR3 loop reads CASSSAGTGAYEQYF. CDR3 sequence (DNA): TGTGCCAGCAGCTCCGCCGGGACAGGGGCCTACGAGCAGTACTTC. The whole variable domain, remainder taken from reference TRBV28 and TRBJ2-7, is DVKVTQSSRYLVKRTGEKVFLECVQDMDHENMFWYRQDPGLGLRLIYFSYDVKMKEKGDIPEGYSVSREKKERFSLILESASTNQTSMYLCASSSAGTGAYEQYFGPGTRLTVT.

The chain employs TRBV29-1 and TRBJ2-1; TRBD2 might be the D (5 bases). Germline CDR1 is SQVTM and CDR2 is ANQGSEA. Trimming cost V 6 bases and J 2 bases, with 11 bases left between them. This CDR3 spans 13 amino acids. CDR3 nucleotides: TGCAGCGTGGGAGACACTCCCTACAATGAGCAGTTCTTC. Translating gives CSVGDTPYNEQFF.

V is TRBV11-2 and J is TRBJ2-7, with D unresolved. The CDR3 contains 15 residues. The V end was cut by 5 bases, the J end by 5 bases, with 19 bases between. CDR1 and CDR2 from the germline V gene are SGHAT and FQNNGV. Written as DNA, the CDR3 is TGTGCCAGCAGCCCCCTTGTAAGGCCGAGGCACGAGCAGTACTTC. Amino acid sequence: CASSPLVRPRHEQYF.

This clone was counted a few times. CDR3 protein: CASSFTGQGARSEKLFF. CDR3 bases: TGCGCCAGCAGCTTTACGGGACAGGGGGCAAGGAGTGAAAAACTGTTTTTT. The rearrangement uses TRBV5-1 and TRBJ1-4, with TRBD1 matching 12 bases. The CDR3 spans 17 residues. Germline loops: CDR1 SGHRS, CDR2 YFSETQ. Trimming removed 2 bases from V and 7 bases from J; junction bases left unmatched: 9.

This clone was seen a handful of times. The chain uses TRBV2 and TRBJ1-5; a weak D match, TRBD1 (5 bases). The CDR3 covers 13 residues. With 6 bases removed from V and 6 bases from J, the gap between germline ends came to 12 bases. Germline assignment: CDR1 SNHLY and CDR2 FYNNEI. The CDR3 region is CASSSGIGQPQHF. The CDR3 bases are TGTGCCAGCAGCTCAGGGATCGGTCAGCCCCAGCATTTT.

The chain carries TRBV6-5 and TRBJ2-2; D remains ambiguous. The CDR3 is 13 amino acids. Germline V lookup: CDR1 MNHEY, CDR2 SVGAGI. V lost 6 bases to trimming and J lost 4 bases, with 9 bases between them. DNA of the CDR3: TGTGCCAGCAGGCTACAGCTCACCGGGGAGCTGTTTTTT. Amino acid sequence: CASRLQLTGELFF.

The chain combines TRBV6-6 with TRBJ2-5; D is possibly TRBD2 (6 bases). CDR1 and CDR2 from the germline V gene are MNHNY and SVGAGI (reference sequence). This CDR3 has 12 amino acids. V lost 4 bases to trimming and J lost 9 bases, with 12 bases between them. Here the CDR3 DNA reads TGTGCCAGCAGTTTCACCAGACTAGCCCAGTACTTC. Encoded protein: CASSFTRLAQYF.